A selection of T cell receptor beta chains follows, all from one sample in a study of radiation and T cells in renal cell carcinoma. This table comes from immunoSEQ multiplex PCR, and its TCRdb copy is limited to in-frame clones, with some not included. Among around 100,000 clones listed, around 83% were seen once. Material: blood, obtained from a patient whose treatment included radiotherapy and nephrectomy. These receptor sequences come from a man aged 60-69 years with renal cell carcinoma. CDR3s include the opening cysteine and the closing phenylalanine or tryptophan. A D gene is named only where the DNA matches it firmly. Clone size is shown for a subset of rows, as once, few, many or a class of expanded clone.

J: TRBJ2-3; V: TRBV5-1; size: .; D: TRBD2; CDR3: CASSVETSGRAYNTQYF; DNA: TGCGCCAGCAGCGTGGAGACTAGCGGGAGGGCGTATAATACGCAGTATTTT
J: TRBJ2-3; V: TRBV5-1; size: .; D: .; CDR3: CASSLILSTDTQYF; DNA: TGCGCCAGCAGCTTGATTCTGAGCACAGATACGCAGTATTTT
J: TRBJ2-7; V: TRBV4-1; size: once; D: .; CDR3: CASSQEGGASYEQYF; DNA: TGCGCCAGCAGCCAAGAAGGAGGGGCCTCCTACGAGCAGTACTTC
J: TRBJ2-5; V: TRBV29-1; size: .; D: .; CDR3: CSVGAGQETQYF; DNA: TGCAGCGTTGGGGCAGGCCAAGAGACCCAGTACTTC
J: TRBJ1-6; V: TRBV5-6; size: .; D: .; CDR3: CASSLAGTGNSPLHF; DNA: TGTGCCAGCAGCTTGGCCGGGACGGGTAATTCACCCCTCCACTTT
J: TRBJ1-5; V: TRBV30; size: .; D: .; CDR3: CAWGGLGRTQPQHF; DNA: TGTGCCTGGGGAGGGCTTGGGCGAACTCAGCCCCAGCATTTT
J: TRBJ2-5; V: TRBV6-1; size: .; D: .; CDR3: CASSHEAQSQETQYF; DNA: TGTGCCAGCAGTCACGAGGCACAATCCCAAGAGACCCAGTACTTC
J: TRBJ1-5; V: TRBV18; size: .; D: .; CDR3: CASSLPNQPQHF; DNA: TGTGCCAGCTCACTACCCAATCAGCCCCAGCATTTT
J: TRBJ2-7; V: TRBV19; size: .; D: TRBD1; CDR3: CASSKASGTGIDEQYF; DNA: TGTGCCAGTAGTAAGGCCTCCGGGACAGGGATTGACGAGCAGTACTTC
J: TRBJ1-2; V: TRBV6-1; size: .; D: .; CDR3: CASSTIQSNGYTF; DNA: TGTGCCAGCAGTACGATCCAAAGTAATGGCTACACCTTC